This T cell receptor (beta chain) is drawn from a study of PD-L1 blockade in urothelial cancer. Study-level background: From 0 to 3 prior chemotherapy regimens had been given to the patients. Analyses used blood from 3 weeks (second dose) and 6 weeks after treatment start.

The sample's time point: pretreatment peripheral blood. Patients had urothelial carcinoma that was locally advanced or metastatic. In regard to this clone: Its antigen remains unidentified.

Some clones are missing from TCRdb's copy, which holds only in-frame ones; the method was immunoSEQ multiplex PCR. This repertoire shows 55,000 to 85,000 clones, 84% found once; its top ten account for roughly 9%. V trimming: 5 bases; J trimming: 5 bases; junction bases outside the gene matches: 3. The CDR3 runs 14 residues. The germline V gene encodes CDR1 WSHSY and CDR2 SAAADI. Study-wide points: Having blood TCR clonality under the median before treatment predicted better survival.

The TCR sequence derives from a woman in her seventies with urothelial cancer. The V gene is TRBV10-2, the J gene TRBJ1-4; 9 bases align to TRBD1. The sample in question was PBMCs, obtained around atezolizumab (anti-PD-L1) treatment. This CDR3 is CASSRQGGNEKLFF. In DNA, the CDR3 is TGCGCCAGCAGTCGACAGGGGGGGAATGAAAAACTGTTTTTT.